This passage covers 12 T cell receptor beta chains from one sample sequenced in a study of T-cell memory formation after mild COVID-19. TCRdb passed the 5' RACE reads through MiXCR, listing each CDR3 protein once. Of roughly 150,000 distinct CDR3 sequences listed, roughly 13% were seen once; the top ten hold approximately 3.6%. Source material: PBMCs or a T cell subset sorted from them (not recorded which). Every receptor here comes from a man in his late teens or twenties who had mild COVID-19 (a few samples of this study predate the infection). Cell type and time point are not known.

This clonotype was picked up a small number of times. This chain links TRBV9 with TRBJ2-3; 10 positions agree with TRBD1. Germline values: CDR1 SGDLS, CDR2 YYNGEE. Trimming cost V 2 bases and J 4 bases; bases outside gene matches: 4. The CDR3 extends over 15 amino acids. CDR3 coding DNA: TGTGCCAGCAGCGTTATGGGACAGGGGCCAGATACGCAGTATTTT. This codes for CASSVMGQGPDTQYF.

This clonotype was detected a few times. Germline and junction disagree at one end, which may indicate a read error. The chain uses TRBV7-9 and TRBJ2-2; TRBD1 is a possible D gene (5 bases). The germline V gene encodes CDR1 SEHNR and CDR2 FQNEAQ (reference sequence). The CDR3 runs to 17 residues. DNA for the CDR3: TGTGCCAGCAGCTTAAGCCCCTCCGCAGGGAACGCCGGGGAGCTGTTTTTT. Translated, it gives CASSLSPSAGNAGELFF.

The chain recombines TRBV18 with TRBJ2-7; D is unresolved. This CDR3 has 13 residues. The germline gives CDR1 KGHSH, CDR2 LQKENI. V was clipped by 0 bases and J by 0 bases, with 3 bases between them. The CDR3 reads CASSPPHSYEQYF. In DNA form, the CDR3 reads TGTGCCAGCTCACCACCCCACTCCTACGAGCAGTACTTC.

The CDR3 here is CSARRGTANTEAFF. The CDR3 bases are TGCAGTGCTAGGAGGGGGACAGCGAACACTGAAGCTTTCTTT. This chain uses TRBV20-1 with TRBJ1-1; 7 positions match TRBD1. Unmatched junction bases numbered 5, after V lost 3 bases and J lost 1 base. Germline V gene data show CDR1 as DFQATT and CDR2 as SNEGSKA (reference sequence). The CDR3 loop spans 14 amino acids.

This clonotype was recorded a few times. The rearrangement links TRBV5-1 to TRBJ1-1, with D possibly TRBD1 on 5 matching bases. Germline loops: CDR1 SGHRS, CDR2 YFSETQ. Trimming pared 4 bases from V and 1 base from J, leaving 8 bases between. The CDR3 spans 13 residues. The CDR3 sequence is CASSIGTNTEAFF. CDR3 in DNA: TGCGCCAGCAGCATCGGGACGAACACTGAAGCTTTCTTT.

There are a few counts of this clonotype. The chain links TRBV5-5 to TRBJ2-1; D is uncertain. Germline CDR1 reads SGHKS; CDR2 reads YYEKEE (reference sequence). Trimming cost V 0 bases and J 7 bases, with 8 bases left between them. The CDR3 consists of 13 residues. The CDR3 region is CASSLVRVNEQFF. DNA for the CDR3: TGTGCCAGCAGCTTGGTACGGGTTAATGAGCAGTTCTTC.

This rearrangement joins TRBV4-1 to TRBJ1-2; TRBD1 is a possible D gene (5 bases). V lost 4 bases and J 8 bases, leaving 8 bases between the germline ends. Looked up from germline, CDR1 is MGHRA and CDR2 is YSYEKL. This CDR3 region has 11 residues. The CDR3 nucleotides read TGCGCCAGCAGCCGGGGCGTCGGCTACACCTTC. Its protein product is CASSRGVGYTF.

This clonotype came up many times. The rearrangement links TRBV7-2 to TRBJ2-2; D not resolved. Germline V gene data show CDR1 as SGHTA and CDR2 as FQGNSA. Trimming left V 1 base short and J 4 bases short, with 7 bases between. The CDR3 contains 14 residues. The CDR3 region has the DNA TGTGCCAGCAGCTTAGTTACAACCACCGGGGAGCTGTTTTTT. This codes for CASSLVTTTGELFF. The variable domain in full, with the rest retrieved from reference TRBV7-2 and TRBJ2-2, is GAGVSQSPSNKVTEKGKDVELRCDPISGHTALYWYRQSLGQGLEFLIYFQGNSAPDKSGLPSDRFSAERTGGSVSTLTIQRTQQEDSAVYLCASSLVTTTGELFFGEGSRLTVL.

This clonotype showed up just a few times. The chain links TRBV15 to TRBJ2-7; no clear D gene. V was cut by 1 base and J by 9 bases, with 13 bases left in between. Germline lookup yields CDR1 LNHNV and CDR2 YYDKDF (reference sequence). The length of the CDR3 is 13 residues. In DNA, the CDR3 is TGTGCCACCAGCAGAGGAGCAGGCTCCGGGCAGTACGTC. Its protein is CATSRGAGSGQYV.

In its sample, this clonotype was seen many times. The rearrangement joins TRBV7-2 to TRBJ2-6; D gene unclear. Germline V lookup: CDR1 SGHTA, CDR2 FQGNSA. The V end was cut by 6 bases, the J end by 4 bases, with 16 bases between. This CDR3 spans 16 amino acids. The CDR3 nucleotides are TGTGCCAGCAGAGGGTATCTAGGGAACGGGGCCAACGTCCTGACTTTC. It translates to CASRGYLGNGANVLTF.

The sample holds many counts of this clonotype. The chain is built from TRBV11-2 and TRBJ2-5; 13 bases match TRBD2. The CDR3 runs to 17 residues. Losses at the gene ends were 5 bases for V and 5 bases for J; bases not matched to a gene: 11. The germline V gene has CDR1 SGHAT and CDR2 FQNNGV. As DNA, the CDR3 is TGTGCCAGCAGCCCGGGACTAGCGGGGCTCCTGGGGGAGACCCAGTACTTC. As protein: CASSPGLAGLLGETQYF.

In its sample, this clonotype was seen a few times. V gene TRBV20-1 combines with J gene TRBJ1-6, with no clear D. Germline V gives CDR1 DFQATT, CDR2 SNEGSKA (reference sequence). There are 15 residues in the CDR3. V lost 0 bases, J lost 7 bases, and 13 bases lay in between. The DNA for the CDR3 is TGCAGTGCTAGAGATCGGACCAAAGGGAATTCACCCCTCCACTTT. This sequence encodes CSARDRTKGNSPLHF.